This T cell receptor (beta chain) appears in the sequencing data of a study of identical twins. TCRdb reanalysed the 5' RACE reads using MiXCR and keeps one entry per CDR3 protein. The repertoire holds approximately 260,000 distinct CDR3 sequences, roughly 8% seen once, with 3% in the top ten. Study-wide findings and caveats: Donors were not followed over many years; analysis was cross-sectional.

CDR3 length equals 12 residues. V was clipped by 1 base and J by 7 bases, with 10 bases between them. From germline, CDR1 is DFQATT and CDR2 SNEGSKA (reference sequence). In this sample, this clonotype turned up many times. No antigen is known for it. The data also belong to a second study, concerning yellow fever vaccine responses in identical twins.

The sequence was obtained from a woman between 18 and 29 years old in good health. The rearrangement uses TRBV20-1 and TRBJ1-1; D remains ambiguous. Sequenced input: CD8+ T cells sorted from blood. The CDR3 loop reads CSARGSDYEAFF. In nucleotides, the CDR3 is TGCAGTGCTAGAGGTTCAGACTATGAAGCTTTCTTT.